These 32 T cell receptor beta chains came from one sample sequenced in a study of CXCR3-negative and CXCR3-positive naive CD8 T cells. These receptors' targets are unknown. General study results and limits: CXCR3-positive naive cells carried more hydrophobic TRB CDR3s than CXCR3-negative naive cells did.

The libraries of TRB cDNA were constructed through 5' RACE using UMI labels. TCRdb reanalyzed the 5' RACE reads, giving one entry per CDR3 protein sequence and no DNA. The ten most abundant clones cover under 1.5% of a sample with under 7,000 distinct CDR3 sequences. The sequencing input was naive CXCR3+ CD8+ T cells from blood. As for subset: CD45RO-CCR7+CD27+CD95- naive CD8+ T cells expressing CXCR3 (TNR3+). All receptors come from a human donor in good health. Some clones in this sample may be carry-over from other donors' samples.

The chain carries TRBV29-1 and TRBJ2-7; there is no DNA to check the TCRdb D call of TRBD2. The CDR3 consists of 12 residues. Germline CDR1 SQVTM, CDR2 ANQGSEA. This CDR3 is CSIRLEGHEQYF.

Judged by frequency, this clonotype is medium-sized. CDR3 amino acids: CASSPGQGIGEQYF. The chain is built from TRBV5-1 and TRBJ2-7; TCRdb's D call of TRBD1 is untestable without DNA. The CDR3 runs to 14 residues. Germline V gene lookup returns CDR1 SGHRS and CDR2 YFSETQ.

CDR3 residues: CASSLGRNEQFF. The gene calls are TRBV7-9 and TRBJ2-1. Germline CDR1 SEHNR, CDR2 FQNEAQ (reference sequence). The CDR3 runs to 12 residues.

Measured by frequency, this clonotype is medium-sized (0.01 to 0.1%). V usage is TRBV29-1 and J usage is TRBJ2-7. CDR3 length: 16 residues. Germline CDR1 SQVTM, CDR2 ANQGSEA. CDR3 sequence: CSVEYRTEGNNYEQYF.

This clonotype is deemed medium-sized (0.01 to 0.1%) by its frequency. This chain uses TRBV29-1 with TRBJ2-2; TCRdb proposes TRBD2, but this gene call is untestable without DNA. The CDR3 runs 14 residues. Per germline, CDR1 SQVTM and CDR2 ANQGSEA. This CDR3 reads CSVELAGNTGELFF.

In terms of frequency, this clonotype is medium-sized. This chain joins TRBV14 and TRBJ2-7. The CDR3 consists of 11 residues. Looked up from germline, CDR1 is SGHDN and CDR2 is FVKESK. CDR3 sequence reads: CASSRLQEQYF. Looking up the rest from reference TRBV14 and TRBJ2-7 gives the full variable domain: EAGVTQFPSHSVIEKGQTVTLRCDPISGHDNLYWYRRVMGKEIKFLLHFVKESKQDESGMPNNRFLAERTGGTYSTLKVQPAELEDSGVYFCASSRLQEQYFGPGTRLTVT.

The CDR3 sequence is CSVDLAGTYNEQFF. V gene TRBV29-1 combines with J gene TRBJ2-1; no DNA is available, so the TRBD2 call from TCRdb remains unchecked. The CDR3 runs to 14 residues. The germline CDR1 and CDR2 sequences are SQVTM and ANQGSEA.

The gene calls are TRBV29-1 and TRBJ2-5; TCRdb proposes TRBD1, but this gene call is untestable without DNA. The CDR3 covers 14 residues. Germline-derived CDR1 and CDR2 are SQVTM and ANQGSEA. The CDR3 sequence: CSVESGTRLETQYF.

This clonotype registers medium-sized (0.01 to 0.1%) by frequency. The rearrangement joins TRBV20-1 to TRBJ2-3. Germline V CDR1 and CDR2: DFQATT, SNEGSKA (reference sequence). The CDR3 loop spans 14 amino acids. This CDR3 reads CSARERQSTDTQYF.

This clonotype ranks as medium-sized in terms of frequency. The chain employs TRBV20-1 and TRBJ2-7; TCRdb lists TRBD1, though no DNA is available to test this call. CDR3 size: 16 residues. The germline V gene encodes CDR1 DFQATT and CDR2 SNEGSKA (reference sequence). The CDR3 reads CSASGPERDDSYEQYF.

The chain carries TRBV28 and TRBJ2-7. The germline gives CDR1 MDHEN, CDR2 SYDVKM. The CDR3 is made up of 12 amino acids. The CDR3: CASNEQQNEQYF. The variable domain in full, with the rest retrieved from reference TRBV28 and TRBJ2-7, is DVKVTQSSRYLVKRTGEKVFLECVQDMDHENMFWYRQDPGLGLRLIYFSYDVKMKEKGDIPEGYSVSREKKERFSLILESASTNQTSMYLCASNEQQNEQYFGPGTRLTVT.

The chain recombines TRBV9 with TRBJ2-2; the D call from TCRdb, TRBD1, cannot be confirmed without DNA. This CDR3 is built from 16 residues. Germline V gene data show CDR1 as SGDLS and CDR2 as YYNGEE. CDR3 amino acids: CASSVAGQTNTGELFF. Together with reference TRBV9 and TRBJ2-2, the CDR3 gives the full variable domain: DSGVTQTPKHLITATGQRVTLRCSPRSGDLSVYWYQQSLDQGLQFLIQYYNGEERAKGNILERFSAQQFPDLHSELNLSSLELGDSALYFCASSVAGQTNTGELFFGEGSRLTVL.

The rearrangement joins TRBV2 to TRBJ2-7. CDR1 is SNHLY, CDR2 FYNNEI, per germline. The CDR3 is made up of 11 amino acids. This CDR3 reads CASCQSYEQYF.

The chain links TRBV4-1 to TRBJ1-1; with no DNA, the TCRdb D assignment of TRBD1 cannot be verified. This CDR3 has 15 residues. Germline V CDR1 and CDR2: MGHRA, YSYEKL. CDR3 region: CASSQERLGGTEAFF.

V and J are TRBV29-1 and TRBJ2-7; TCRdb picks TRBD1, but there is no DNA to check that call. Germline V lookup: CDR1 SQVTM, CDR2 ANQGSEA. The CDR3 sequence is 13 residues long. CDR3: CSVVRTGSHEQYF.

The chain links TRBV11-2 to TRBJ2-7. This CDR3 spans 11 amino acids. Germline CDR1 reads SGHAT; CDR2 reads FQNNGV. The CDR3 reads CASSPHYEQYF.

The CDR3 is CASSLFGGSTDTQYF. J is TRBJ2-3 and V is TRBV5-1. The CDR3 extends over 15 amino acids. Germline loops: CDR1 SGHRS, CDR2 YFSETQ. The full variable domain, rest sourced from reference TRBV5-1 and TRBJ2-3, is KAGVTQTPRYLIKTRGQQVTLSCSPISGHRSVSWYQQTPGQGLQFLFEYFSETQRNKGNFPGRFSGRQFSNSRSEMNVSTLELGDSALYLCASSLFGGSTDTQYFGPGTRLTVL.

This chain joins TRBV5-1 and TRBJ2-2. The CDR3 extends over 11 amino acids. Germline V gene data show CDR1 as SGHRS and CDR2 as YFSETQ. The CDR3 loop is CASSSTGELFF. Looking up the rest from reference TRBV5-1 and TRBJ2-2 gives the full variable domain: KAGVTQTPRYLIKTRGQQVTLSCSPISGHRSVSWYQQTPGQGLQFLFEYFSETQRNKGNFPGRFSGRQFSNSRSEMNVSTLELGDSALYLCASSSTGELFFGEGSRLTVL.

The CDR3 here is CASSLSGVSYEQYF. The chain couples TRBV27 to TRBJ2-7; checking the TCRdb D call of TRBD1 is not possible without DNA. CDR3 length equals 14 residues. Per the germline V gene, CDR1 is MNHEY and CDR2 is SMNVEV (reference sequence).

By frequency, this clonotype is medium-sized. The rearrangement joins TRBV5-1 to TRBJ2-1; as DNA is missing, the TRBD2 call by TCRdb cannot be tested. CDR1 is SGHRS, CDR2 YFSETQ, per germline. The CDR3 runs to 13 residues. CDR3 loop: CASSSSGPKGLFF.

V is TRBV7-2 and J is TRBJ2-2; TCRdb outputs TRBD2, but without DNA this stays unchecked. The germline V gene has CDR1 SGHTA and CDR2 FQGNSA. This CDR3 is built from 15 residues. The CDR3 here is CASSLGGVGTGELFF.

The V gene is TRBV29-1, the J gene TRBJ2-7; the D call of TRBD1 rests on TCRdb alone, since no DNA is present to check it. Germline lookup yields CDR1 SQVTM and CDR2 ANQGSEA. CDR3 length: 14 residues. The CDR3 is CSVDLGQGSYEQYF.

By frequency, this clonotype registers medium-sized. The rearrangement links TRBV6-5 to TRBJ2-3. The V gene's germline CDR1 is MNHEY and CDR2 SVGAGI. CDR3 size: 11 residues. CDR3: CASWHTDTQYF.

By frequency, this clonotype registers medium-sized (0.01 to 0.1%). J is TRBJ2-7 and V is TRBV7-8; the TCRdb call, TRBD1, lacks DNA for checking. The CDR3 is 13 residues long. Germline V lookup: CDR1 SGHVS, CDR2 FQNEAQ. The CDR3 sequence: CASSHNQGYEQYF.

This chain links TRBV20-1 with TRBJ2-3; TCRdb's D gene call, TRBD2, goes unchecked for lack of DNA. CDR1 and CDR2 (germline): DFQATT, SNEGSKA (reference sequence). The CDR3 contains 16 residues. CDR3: CSASRVSGGAADTQYF.

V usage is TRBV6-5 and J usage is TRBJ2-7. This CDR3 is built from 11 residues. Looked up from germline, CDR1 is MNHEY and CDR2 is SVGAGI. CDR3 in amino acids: CASSYQYEQYF.

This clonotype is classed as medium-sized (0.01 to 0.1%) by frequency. CDR3 loop: CSVEGRLGGGELFF. The rearrangement links TRBV29-1 to TRBJ2-2; the TCRdb call, TRBD2, lacks DNA for checking. The CDR3 runs to 14 residues. Per germline, CDR1 SQVTM and CDR2 ANQGSEA.

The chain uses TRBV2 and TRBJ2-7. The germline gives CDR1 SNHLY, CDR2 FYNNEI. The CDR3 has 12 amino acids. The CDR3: CASVAGPHEQYF.

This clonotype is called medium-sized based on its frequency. The CDR3 here is CASSPGSPNEQFF. The genes are TRBV19 and TRBJ2-1; without DNA, the TCRdb call of TRBD1 cannot be checked. This CDR3 comprises 13 residues. Germline CDR1 reads LNHDA; CDR2 reads SQIVND (reference sequence).

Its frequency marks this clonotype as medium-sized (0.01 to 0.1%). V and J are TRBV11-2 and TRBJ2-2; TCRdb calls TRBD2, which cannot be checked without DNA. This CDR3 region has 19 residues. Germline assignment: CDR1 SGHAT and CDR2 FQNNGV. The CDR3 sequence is CASSLKWAGGGYDTGELFF.

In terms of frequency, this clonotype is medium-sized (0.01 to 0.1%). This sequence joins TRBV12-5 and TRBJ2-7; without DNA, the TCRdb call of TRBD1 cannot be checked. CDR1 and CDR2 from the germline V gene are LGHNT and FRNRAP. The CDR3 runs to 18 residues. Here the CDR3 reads CASGLNTYGTDLWPEQYF. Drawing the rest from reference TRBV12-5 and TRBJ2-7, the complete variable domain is DARVTQTPRHKVTEMGQEVTMRCQPILGHNTVFWYRQTMMQGLELLAYFRNRAPLDDSGMPKDRFSAEMPDATLATLKIQPSEPRDSAVYFCASGLNTYGTDLWPEQYFGPGTRLTVT.

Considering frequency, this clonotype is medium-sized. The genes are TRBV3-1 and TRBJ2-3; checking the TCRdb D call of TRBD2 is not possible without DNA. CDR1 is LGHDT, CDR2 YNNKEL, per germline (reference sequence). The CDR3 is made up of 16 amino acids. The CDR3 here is CASSQDGLGHTDTQYF.